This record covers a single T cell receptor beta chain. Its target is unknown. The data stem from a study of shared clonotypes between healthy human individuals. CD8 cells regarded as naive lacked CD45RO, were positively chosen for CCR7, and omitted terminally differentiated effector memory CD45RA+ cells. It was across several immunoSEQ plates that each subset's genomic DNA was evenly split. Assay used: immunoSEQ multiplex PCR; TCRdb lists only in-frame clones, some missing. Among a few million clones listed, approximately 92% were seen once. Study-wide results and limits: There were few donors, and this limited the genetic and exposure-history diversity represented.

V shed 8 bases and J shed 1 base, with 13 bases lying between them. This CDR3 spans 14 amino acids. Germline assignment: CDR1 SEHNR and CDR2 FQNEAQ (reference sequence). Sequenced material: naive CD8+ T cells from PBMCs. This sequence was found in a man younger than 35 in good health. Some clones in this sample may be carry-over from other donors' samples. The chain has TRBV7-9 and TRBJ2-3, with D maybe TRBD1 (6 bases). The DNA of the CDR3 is TGTGCCAGCGATTCAGGGGTCCGCACAGATACGCAGTATTTT. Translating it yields CASDSGVRTDTQYF.